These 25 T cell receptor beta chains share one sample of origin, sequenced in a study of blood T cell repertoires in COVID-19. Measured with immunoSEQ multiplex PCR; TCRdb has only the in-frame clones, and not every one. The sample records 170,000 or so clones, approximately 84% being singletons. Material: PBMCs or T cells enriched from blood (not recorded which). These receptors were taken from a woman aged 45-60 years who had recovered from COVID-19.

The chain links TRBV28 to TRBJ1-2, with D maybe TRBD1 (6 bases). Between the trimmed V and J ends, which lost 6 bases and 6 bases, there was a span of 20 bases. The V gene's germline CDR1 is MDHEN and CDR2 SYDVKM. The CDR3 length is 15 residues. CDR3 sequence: CASRPSRGAADGYTF. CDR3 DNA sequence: TGTGCCAGCAGGCCCTCCCGGGGGGCGGCGGATGGCTACACCTTC.

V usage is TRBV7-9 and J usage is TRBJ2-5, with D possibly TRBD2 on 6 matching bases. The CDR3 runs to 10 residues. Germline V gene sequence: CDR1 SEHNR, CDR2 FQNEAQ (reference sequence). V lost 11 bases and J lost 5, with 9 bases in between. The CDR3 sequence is CAVGRETQYF. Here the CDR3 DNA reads TGTGCCGTTGGGAGGGAGACCCAGTACTTC.

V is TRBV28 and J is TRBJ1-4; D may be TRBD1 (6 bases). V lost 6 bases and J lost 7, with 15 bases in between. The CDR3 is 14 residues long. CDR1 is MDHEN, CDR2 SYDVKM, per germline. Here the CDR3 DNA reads TGTGCCAGCAGACCTAGACAGGTTCTTGAAAAACTGTTTTTT. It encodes CASRPRQVLEKLFF.

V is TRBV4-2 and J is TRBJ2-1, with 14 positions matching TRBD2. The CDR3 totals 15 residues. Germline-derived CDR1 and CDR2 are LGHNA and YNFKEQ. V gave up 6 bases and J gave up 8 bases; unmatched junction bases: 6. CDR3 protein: CASSFGLAGGDEQFF. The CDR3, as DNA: TGTGCCAGCAGTTTCGGACTAGCGGGAGGAGATGAGCAGTTCTTC.

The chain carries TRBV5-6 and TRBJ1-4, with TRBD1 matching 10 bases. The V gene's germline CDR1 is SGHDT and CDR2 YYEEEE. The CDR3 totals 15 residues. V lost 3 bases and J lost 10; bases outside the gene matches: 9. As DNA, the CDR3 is TGTGCCAGCAGCTCGCGACAGGGGGCGCCTGGAAAACTGTTTTTT. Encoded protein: CASSSRQGAPGKLFF.

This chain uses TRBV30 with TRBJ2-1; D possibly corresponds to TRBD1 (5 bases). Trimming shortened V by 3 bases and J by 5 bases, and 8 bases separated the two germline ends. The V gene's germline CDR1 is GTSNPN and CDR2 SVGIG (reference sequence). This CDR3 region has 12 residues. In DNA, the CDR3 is TGTGCCTGGAGAGACAGCCACAATGAGCAGTTCTTC. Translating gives CAWRDSHNEQFF.

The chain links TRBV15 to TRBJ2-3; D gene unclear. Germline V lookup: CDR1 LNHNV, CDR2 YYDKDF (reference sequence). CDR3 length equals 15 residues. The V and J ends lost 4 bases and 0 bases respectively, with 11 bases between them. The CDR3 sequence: CATSKTSLSTDTQYF. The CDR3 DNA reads TGTGCCACCAGCAAGACAAGTCTTAGCACAGATACGCAGTATTTT.

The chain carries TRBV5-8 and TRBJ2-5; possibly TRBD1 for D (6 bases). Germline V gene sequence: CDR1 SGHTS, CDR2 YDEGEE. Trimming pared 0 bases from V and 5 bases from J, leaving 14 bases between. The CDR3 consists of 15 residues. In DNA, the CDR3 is TGTGCCAGCAGCTTGGGCAGGGGAATGAGGGAGACCCAGTACTTC. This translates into CASSLGRGMRETQYF.

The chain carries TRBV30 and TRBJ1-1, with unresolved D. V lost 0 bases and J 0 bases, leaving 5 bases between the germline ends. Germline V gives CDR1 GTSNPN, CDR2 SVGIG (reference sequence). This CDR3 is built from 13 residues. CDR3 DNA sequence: TGTGCCTGGAGTGTAGACATGAACACTGAAGCTTTCTTT. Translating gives CAWSVDMNTEAFF.

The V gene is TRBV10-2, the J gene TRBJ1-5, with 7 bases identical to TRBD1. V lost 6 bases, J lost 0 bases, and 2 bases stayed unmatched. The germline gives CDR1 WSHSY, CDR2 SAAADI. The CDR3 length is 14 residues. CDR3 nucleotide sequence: TGCGCCAGCAGGGGGGACAGTAGCAATCAGCCCCAGCATTTT. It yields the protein CASRGDSSNQPQHF.

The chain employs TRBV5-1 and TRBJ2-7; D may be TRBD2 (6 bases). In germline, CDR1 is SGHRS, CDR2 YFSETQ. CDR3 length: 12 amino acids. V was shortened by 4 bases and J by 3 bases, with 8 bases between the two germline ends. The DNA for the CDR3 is TGCGCCAGCAGCCCGGACTACTACGAGCAGTACTTC. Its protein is CASSPDYYEQYF. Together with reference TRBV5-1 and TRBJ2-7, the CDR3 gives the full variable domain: KAGVTQTPRYLIKTRGQQVTLSCSPISGHRSVSWYQQTPGQGLQFLFEYFSETQRNKGNFPGRFSGRQFSNSRSEMNVSTLELGDSALYLCASSPDYYEQYFGPGTRLTVT.

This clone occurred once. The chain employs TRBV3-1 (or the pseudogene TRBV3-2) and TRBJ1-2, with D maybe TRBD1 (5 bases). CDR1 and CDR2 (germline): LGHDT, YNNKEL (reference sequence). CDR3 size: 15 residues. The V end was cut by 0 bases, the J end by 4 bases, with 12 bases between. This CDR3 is CASSQDGTRFYGYTF. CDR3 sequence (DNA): TGTGCCAGCAGCCAAGACGGGACTCGGTTCTATGGCTACACCTTC.

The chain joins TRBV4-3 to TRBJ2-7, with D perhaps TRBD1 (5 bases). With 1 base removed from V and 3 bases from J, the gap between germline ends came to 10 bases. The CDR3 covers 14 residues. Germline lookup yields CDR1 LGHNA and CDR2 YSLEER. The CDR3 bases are TGCGCCAGCAGCCAAGGAGCAGGGATCTACGAGCAGTACTTC. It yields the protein CASSQGAGIYEQYF.

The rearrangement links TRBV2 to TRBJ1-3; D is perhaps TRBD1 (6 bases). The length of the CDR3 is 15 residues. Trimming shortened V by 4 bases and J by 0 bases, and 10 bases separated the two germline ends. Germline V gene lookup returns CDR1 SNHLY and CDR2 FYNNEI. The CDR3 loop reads CASSADSSSGNTIYF. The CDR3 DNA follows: TGTGCCAGCAGTGCGGACAGTTCCTCTGGAAACACCATATATTTT.

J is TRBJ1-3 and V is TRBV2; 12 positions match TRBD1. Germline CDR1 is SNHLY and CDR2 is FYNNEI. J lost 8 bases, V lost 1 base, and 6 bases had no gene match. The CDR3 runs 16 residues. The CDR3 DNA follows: TGTGCCAGCAGTGAAGGGGGGACAGGGGGCTTGGACACCATATATTTT. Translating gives CASSEGGTGGLDTIYF.

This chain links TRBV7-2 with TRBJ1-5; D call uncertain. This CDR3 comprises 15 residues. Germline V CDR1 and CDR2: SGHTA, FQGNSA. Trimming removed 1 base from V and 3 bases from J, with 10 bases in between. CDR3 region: CASSLVPGSNQPQHF. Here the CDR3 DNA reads TGTGCCAGCAGCTTAGTTCCGGGTTCCAATCAGCCCCAGCATTTT.

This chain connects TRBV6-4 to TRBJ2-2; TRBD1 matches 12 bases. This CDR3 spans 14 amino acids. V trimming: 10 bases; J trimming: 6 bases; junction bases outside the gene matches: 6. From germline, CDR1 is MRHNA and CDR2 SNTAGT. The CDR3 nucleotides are TGTGCCACCCGGGACAGGGGGCGTTCCGGGGAGCTGTTTTTT. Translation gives CATRDRGRSGELFF.

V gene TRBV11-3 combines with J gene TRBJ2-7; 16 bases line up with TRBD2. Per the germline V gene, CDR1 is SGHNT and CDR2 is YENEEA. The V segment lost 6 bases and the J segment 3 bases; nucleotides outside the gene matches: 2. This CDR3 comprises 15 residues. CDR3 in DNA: TGTGCCAGCAGGGGACTAGCGGGAGGGGACTACGAGCAGTACTTC. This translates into CASRGLAGGDYEQYF.

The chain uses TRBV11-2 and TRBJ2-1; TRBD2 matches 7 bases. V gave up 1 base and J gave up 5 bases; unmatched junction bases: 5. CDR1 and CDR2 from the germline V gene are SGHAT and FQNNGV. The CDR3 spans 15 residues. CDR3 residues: CASSLVGRADNEQFF. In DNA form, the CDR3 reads TGTGCCAGCAGCTTAGTTGGGAGGGCCGACAATGAGCAGTTCTTC.

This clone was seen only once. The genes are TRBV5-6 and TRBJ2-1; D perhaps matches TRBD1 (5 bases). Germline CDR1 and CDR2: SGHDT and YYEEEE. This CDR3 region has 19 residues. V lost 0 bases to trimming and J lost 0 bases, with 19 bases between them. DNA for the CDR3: TGTGCCAGCAGCTTGGAGGCTGGGGCAGGCTATAGCTCCTACAATGAGCAGTTCTTC. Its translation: CASSLEAGAGYSSYNEQFF.

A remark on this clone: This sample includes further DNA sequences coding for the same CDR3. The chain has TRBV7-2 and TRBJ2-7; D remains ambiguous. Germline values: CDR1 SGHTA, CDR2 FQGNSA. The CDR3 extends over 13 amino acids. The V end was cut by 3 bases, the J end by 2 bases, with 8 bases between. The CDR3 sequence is CASSFTGAYEQYF. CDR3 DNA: TGTGCCAGCAGCTTTACTGGAGCCTACGAGCAGTACTTC.

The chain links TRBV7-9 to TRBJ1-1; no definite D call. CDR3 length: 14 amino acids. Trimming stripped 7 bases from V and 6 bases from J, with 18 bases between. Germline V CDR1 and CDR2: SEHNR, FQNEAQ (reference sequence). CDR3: CASTSVGGLAEAFF. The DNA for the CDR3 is TGTGCCAGCACCTCCGTAGGAGGTCTCGCTGAAGCTTTCTTT.

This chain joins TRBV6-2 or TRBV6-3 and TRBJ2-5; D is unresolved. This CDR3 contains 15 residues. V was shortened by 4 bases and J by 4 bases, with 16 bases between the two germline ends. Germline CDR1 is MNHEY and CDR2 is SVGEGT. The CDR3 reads CASSWKLSETETQYF. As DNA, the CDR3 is TGTGCCAGCAGTTGGAAGTTGAGCGAGACAGAGACCCAGTACTTC.

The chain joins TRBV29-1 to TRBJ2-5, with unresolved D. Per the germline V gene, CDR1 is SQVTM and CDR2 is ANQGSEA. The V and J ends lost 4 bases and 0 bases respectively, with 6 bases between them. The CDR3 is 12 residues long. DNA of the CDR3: TGCAGCGTTGCAGGAAACCAAGAGACCCAGTACTTC. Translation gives CSVAGNQETQYF. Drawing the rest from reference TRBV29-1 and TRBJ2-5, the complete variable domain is SAVISQKPSRDICQRGTSLTIQCQVDSQVTMMFWYRQQPGQSLTLIATANQGSEATYESGFVIDKFPISRPNLTFSTLTVSNMSPEDSSIYLCSVAGNQETQYFGPGTRLLVL.

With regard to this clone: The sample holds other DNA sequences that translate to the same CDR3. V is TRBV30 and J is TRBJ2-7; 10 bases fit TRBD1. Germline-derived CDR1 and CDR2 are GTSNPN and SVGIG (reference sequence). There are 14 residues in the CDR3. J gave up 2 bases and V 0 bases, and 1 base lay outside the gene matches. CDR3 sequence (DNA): TGTGCCTGGAGTGTAGGACAGGGGGCCTACGAGCAGTACTTC. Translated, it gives CAWSVGQGAYEQYF.